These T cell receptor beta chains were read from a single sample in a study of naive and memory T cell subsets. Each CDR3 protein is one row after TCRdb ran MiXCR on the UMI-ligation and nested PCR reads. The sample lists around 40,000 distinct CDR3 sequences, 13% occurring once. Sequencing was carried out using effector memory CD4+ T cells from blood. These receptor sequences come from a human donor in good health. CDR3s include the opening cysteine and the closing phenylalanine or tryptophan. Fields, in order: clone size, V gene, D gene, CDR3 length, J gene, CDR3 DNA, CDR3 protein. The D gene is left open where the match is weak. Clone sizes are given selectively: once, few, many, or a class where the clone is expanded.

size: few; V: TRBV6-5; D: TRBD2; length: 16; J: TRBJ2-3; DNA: TGTGCCAGCAGTCTGGGGGGGGTAGCGGGAGGTTATACGCAGTATTTT; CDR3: CASSLGGVAGGYTQYF
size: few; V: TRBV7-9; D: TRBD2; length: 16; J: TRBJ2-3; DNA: TGTGCCAGCAGCTTTGGGACTAGCTCGCGCACAGATACGCAGTATTTT; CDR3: CASSFGTSSRTDTQYF
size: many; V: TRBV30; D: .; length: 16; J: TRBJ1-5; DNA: TGTGCCTGGACCGCCTCGGGGCGGGACGGCAATCAGCCCCAGCATTTT; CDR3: CAWTASGRDGNQPQHF
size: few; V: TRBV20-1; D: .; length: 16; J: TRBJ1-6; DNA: TGCAGTGCTAGAAACCCGGGGGGAGGAAAGGGTTCACCCCTCCACTTT; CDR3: CSARNPGGGKGSPLHF
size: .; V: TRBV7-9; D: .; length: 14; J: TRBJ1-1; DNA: TGTGCCAGCAGCTTACCGGACAGAAAGGTTGAAGCTTTCTTT; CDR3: CASSLPDRKVEAFF
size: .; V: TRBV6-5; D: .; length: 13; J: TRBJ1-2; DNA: TGTGCCAGCAGTTCTTCAAAGATGGATGGCTACACCTTC; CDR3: CASSSSKMDGYTF
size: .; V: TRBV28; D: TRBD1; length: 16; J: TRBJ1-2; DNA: TGTGCCAGCAGGCGCGCCGGGACAGGGGACCGTTATGGCTACACCTTC; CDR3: CASRRAGTGDRYGYTF
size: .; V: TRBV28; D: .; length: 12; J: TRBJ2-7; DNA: TGTGCCAGCACGGAGGAGGGCCACGAGCAGTACTTC; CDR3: CASTEEGHEQYF
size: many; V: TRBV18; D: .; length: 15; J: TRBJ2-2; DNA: TGTGCCAGCTCACCACCCAAGGGAAACACCGGGGAGCTGTTTTTT; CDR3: CASSPPKGNTGELFF
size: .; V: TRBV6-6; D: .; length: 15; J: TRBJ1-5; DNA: TGTGCCAGCAGTTACTCGAATAGCTTCGATCAGCCCCAGCATTTT; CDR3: CASSYSNSFDQPQHF
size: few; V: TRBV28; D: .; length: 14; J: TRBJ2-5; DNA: TGTGCCAGCAGTTTCCGACTCCTTCAAGAGACCCAGTACTTC; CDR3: CASSFRLLQETQYF
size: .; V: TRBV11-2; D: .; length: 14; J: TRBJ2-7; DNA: TGTGCCAGCAGCTTCGGTTCTCGGGGCTACGAGCAGTACTTC; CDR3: CASSFGSRGYEQYF
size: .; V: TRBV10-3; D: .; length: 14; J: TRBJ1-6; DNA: TGTGCCATCCGTCACGACGGGAATAATTCACCCCTCCACTTT; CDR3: CAIRHDGNNSPLHF
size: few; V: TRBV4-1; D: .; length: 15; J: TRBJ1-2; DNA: TGCGCCAGCAGCCAAGAAAGGCCAGGGTTTGGCGGCTACACCTTC; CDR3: CASSQERPGFGGYTF
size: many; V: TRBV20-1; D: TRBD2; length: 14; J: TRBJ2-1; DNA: TGCAGTGCTAGCACTAGCGGGTTGTGGAATGAGCAGTTCTTC; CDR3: CSASTSGLWNEQFF
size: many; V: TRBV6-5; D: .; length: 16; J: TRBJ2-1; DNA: TGTGCCAGCAGTTACTCGGCGTCTAGCGGCAGGGGTGAGCAGTTCTTC; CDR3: CASSYSASSGRGEQFF
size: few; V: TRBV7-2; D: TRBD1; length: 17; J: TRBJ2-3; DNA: TGTGCCAGCAGCCCACGAGGGGGCAGTTCTAGCACAGATACGCAGTATTTT; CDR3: CASSPRGGSSSTDTQYF
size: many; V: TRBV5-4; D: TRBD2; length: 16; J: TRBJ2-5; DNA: TGTGCCAGCAGCCCCGGGACTAGCGGGAGGGTAGAGACCCAGTACTTC; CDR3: CASSPGTSGRVETQYF
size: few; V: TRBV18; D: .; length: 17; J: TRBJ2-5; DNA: TGTGCCAGCTCACCACGCCTGTTTTCAGGGGCTCAAGAGACCCAGTACTTC; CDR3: CASSPRLFSGAQETQYF
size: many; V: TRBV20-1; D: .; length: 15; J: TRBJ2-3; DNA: TGCAGTGCTAGAGATGGTCGCGGGATCACAGATACGCAGTATTTT; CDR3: CSARDGRGITDTQYF
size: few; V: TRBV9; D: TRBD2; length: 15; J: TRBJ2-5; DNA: TGTGCCAGCAGCGTAGACGGCGGGAGGGAGGAGACCCAGTACTTC; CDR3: CASSVDGGREETQYF
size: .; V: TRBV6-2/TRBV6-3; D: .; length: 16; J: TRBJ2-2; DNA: TGTGCCAGCAAAACCCCTGGAGGTACGAACACCGGGGAGCTGTTTTTT; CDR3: CASKTPGGTNTGELFF
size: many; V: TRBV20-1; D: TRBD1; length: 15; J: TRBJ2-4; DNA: TGCAGTGCTAGAGAGCAGGGGGCAGGCAAAAACATTCAGTACTTC; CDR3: CSAREQGAGKNIQYF
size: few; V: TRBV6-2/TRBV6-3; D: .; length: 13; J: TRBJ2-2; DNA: TGTGCCAGCAGTTACGGGTACCGGGGGGAGCTGTTTTTT; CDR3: CASSYGYRGELFF
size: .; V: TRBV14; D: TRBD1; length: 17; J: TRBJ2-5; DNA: TGTGCCAGCAGCCCGTTCCCGGGACAGGGTGACAAAGAGACCCAGTACTTC; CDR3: CASSPFPGQGDKETQYF
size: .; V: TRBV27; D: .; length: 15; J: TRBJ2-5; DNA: TGTGCCAGCAGACGCGGACAGAGTGCCCGGGAGACCCAGTACTTC; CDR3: CASRRGQSARETQYF
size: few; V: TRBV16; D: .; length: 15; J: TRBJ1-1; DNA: TGTGCCAGCATCGGAAAACGACTGTCGAACACTGAAGCTTTCTTT; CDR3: CASIGKRLSNTEAFF
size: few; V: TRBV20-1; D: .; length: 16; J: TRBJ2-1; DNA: TGCAGTGCTAGTCCGGCAGAATGGGGTTCCTACAATGAGCAGTTCTTC; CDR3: CSASPAEWGSYNEQFF
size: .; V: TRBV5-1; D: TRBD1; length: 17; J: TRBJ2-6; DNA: TGCGCCAGCAGCTTGGCTGGGACAGGGGTCCGGGCCAACGTCCTGACTTTC; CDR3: CASSLAGTGVRANVLTF
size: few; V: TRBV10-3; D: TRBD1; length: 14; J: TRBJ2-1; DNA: TGTGCCATCAGTTTGGGACAGGGAACCAGCGAGCAGTTCTTC; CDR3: CAISLGQGTSEQFF
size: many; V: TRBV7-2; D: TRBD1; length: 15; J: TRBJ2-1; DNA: TGTGCCAGCAGCGTAGGGACAGGCTCTTACAATGAGCAGTTCTTC; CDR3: CASSVGTGSYNEQFF
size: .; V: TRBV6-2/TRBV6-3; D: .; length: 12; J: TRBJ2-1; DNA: TGTGCCAGCAGACCCCACCGGGACCCTCCGTTCTTC; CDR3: CASRPHRDPPFF
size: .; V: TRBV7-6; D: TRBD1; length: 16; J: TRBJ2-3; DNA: TGTGCCAGCAGCTTAGAGGGACAGGGTATCCCAGATACGCAGTATTTT; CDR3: CASSLEGQGIPDTQYF
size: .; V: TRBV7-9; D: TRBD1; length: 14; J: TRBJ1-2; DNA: TGTGCCAGCAGTCTAACAACAGGGGTCTATGGCTACACCTTC; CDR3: CASSLTTGVYGYTF
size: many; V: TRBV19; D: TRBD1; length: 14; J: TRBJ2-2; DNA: TGTGCCAGTAGGGGGACAGGGGGCACCGGGGAGCTGTTTTTT; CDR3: CASRGTGGTGELFF
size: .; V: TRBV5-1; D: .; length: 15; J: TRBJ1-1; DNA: TGCGCCAGCAGCTTCGCGGGCCCGGAGAACACTGAAGCTTTCTTT; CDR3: CASSFAGPENTEAFF
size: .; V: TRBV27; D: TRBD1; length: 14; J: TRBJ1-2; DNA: TGTGCCAGCGCGCCGGGACAGTTTAACTATGGCTACACCTTC; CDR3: CASAPGQFNYGYTF
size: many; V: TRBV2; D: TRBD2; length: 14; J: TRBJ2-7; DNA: TGTGCCAGTAGCGGAGCGGGAGGAAATTGGGAGCAGTACTTC; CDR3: CASSGAGGNWEQYF
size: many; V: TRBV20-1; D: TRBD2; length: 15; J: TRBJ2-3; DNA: TGCAGTGCTAGCTCTCCACGGGAGGGTAGAGATACGCAGTATTTT; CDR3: CSASSPREGRDTQYF
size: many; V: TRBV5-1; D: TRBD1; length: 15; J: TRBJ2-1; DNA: TGCGCCAGCAAACTGGTCAGGGGGCGTAATGGTGAGCAGTTCTTC; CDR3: CASKLVRGRNGEQFF
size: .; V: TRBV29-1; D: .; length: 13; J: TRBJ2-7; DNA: TGCAGCGTCGCGGCCGGGCTATCCTACGAGCAGTACTTC; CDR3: CSVAAGLSYEQYF
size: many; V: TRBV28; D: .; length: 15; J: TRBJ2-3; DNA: TGTGCCAGCACCTTGGATTCCCCCAGCACAGATACGCAGTATTTT; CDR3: CASTLDSPSTDTQYF
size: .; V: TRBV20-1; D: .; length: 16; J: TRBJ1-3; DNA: TGCAGTGCTAGTTCCCCAGGGCTGATCTCTGGAAACACCATATATTTT; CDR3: CSASSPGLISGNTIYF
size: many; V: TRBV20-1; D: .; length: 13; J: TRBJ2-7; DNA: TGCAGTGCTGGTGCTAGCGTCACCTACGAGCAGTACTTC; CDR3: CSAGASVTYEQYF
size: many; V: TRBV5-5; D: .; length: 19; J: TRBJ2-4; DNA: TGTGCCAGCAGCCCCAAAGGGATGACAGGCGCCTTAGCCAAAAACATTCAGTACTTC; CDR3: CASSPKGMTGALAKNIQYF
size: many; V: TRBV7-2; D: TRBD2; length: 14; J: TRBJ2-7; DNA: TGTGCCAGCAGCTCTGGAGCGGGAGTGAGGGAGCAGTACTTC; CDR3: CASSSGAGVREQYF
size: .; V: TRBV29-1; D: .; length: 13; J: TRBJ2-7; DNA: TGCAGCGTTTTCCGGGGGCCTAACTACGAGCAGTACTTC; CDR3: CSVFRGPNYEQYF
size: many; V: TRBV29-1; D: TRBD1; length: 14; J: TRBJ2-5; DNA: TGCAGCGCCAATCCGGACAGGGGAAGGGAGACCCAGTACTTC; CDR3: CSANPDRGRETQYF
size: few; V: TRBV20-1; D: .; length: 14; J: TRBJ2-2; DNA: TGCAGTGCTCCAAAGGCAGCCCGGCCCGGGGAGCTGTTTTTT; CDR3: CSAPKAARPGELFF